This T cell receptor beta chain derives from a study of blood T cell repertoires in COVID-19 (dated by TCRdb to 2019 to 2021). Looking at the study overall: Samples from collaborators originated in the United States, Italy and Spain and spanned both the acute and convalescent phases of COVID-19. Where available, HLA class I and class II types were taken from metadata supplied by the sample provider and were not determined by assay-based typing. The repertoires were made available in a free public database intended to serve as a resource for research on the immune response to SARS-CoV-2. Samples came from the ongoing ImmuneRACE study (first 160 participants) plus 1,254 subjects from 6 global collaborators. Deeply sampled blood TCRbeta repertoires from subjects exposed to, actively infected with, or recovered from COVID-19 were included in the dataset. The material from the prospective study consisted of cDNA or gDNA derived from T cells, B-cell-depleted T cells, or PBMCs. A de-identified subject ID, COVID-19 status, age in years and sex were almost always included in the sample metadata. Results and caveats for the whole study, not just this receptor: Clinical and demographic metadata were provided uncurated, with the amount varying by source and participant.

TCRbeta CDR3 regions were amplified from genomic DNA by means of the immunoSEQ Assay, a bias-controlled multiplex PCR. Under the source paper's analysis protocol: The number of nucleated cells in each sample was estimated from the amplification of reference gene primers within the assay. Sequence reads were collapsed and filtered to measure the absolute abundance of every unique TCRbeta CDR3 rearrangement. For each sample, productive Simpson clonality was calculated as the square root of Simpson's diversity index across productive rearrangements. Here the immuneACCESS table is served through TCRdb, limited to in-frame sequences with V and J called. Missing clones are a known gap in these copies; in checked studies unresolved V genes cover under half, and the rest lacks a known reason. V, J and clone size are taken as reported in that table, and D and trimming were inferred from the DNA itself. The sample profile shows 250,000 or so clones; about 83% of them were found once. Roughly 2% of the sample is held by the ten biggest clonotypes.

Note on this clone: Its antigen is still unknown. No base qualities exist here, and no much larger clone lies one base off it.

A second Seattle source provided samples from volunteer blood donors who had recovered from COVID-19. Whole blood was collected in K2EDTA tubes by collaborating institutions according to the institutions' own protocols. For TCRbeta analysis, collaborators shipped samples in one of three forms: frozen whole blood, isolated PBMCs, or DNA extracted from either of those sample types. The sample taken for sequencing was peripheral blood. The sequence was collected from a man aged 25 to 40 who had recovered from COVID-19.

The CDR3 amino acid sequence is: CASTPTGYNSPLHF. The base sequence is TGTGCCAGTACCCCCACGGGGTATAATTCACCCCTCCACTTT. The sequence is built from TRBV19 and TRBJ1-6; the D gene cannot be named for sure. V loses 7 bases, J loses 4 bases, and the germline ends lie 11 bases apart. According to the germline V gene (reference sequence), CDR1 reads LNHDA and CDR2 reads SQIVND. The CDR3, from cysteine to phenylalanine, totals 14 residues. The read is trimmed to its CDR3 DNA, 42 bases read in frame from base 1.